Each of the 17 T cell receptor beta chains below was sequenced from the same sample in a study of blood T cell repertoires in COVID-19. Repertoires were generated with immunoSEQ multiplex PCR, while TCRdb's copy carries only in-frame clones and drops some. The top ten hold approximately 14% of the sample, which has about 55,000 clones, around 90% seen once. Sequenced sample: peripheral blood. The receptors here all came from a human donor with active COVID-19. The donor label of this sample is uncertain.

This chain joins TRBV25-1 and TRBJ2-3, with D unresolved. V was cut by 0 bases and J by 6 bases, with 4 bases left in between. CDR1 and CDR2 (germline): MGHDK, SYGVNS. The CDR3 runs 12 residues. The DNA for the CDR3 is TGTGCCAGCAGTGAATACGCGGATACGCAGTATTTT. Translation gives CASSEYADTQYF. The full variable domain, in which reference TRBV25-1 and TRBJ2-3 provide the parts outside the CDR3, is EADIYQTPRYLVIGTGKKITLECSQTMGHDKMYWYQQDPGMELHLIHYSYGVNSTEKGDLSSESTVSRIRTEHFPLTLESARPSHTSQYLCASSEYADTQYFGPGTRLTVL.

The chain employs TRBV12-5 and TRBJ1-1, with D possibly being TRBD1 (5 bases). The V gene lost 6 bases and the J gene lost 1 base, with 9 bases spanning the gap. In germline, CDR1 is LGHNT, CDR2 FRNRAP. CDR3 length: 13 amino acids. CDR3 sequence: CASGPGGNTEAFF. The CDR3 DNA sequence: TGTGCTAGTGGGCCCGGGGGGAACACTGAAGCTTTCTTT.

DNA of the CDR3: TGTGCCAGCACCTGGACTAGCGGGAGGGCCGCGGATACGCAGTATTTT. Residues: CASTWTSGRAADTQYF. The gene calls are TRBV27 and TRBJ2-3, with 15 nucleotides matching TRBD2. This CDR3 is 16 amino acids long. The V and J ends lost 7 bases and 6 bases, in that order; junction bases with no gene match: 8. Germline CDR1 reads MNHEY; CDR2 reads SMNVEV (reference sequence).

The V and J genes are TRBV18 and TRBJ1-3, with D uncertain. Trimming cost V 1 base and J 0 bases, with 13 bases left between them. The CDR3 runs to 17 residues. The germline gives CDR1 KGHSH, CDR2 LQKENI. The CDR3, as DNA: TGTGCCAGCTCACCACGGGCCCACGAGAGCTCTGGAAACACCATATATTTT. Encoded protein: CASSPRAHESSGNTIYF.

As DNA, the CDR3 is TGTGCCAGCAGCCCCCATGTAGGACTAGCGGGGGGCGAGCAGTACTTC. It is translated as CASSPHVGLAGGEQYF. The chain combines TRBV7-9 with TRBJ2-7, with 14 bases lining up with TRBD2. CDR3 length: 16 residues. Germline CDR1 is SEHNR and CDR2 is FQNEAQ (reference sequence). Unmatched junction bases numbered 9, after V lost 5 bases and J lost 6 bases. Combining the CDR3 with reference TRBV7-9 and TRBJ2-7 gives the whole variable domain DTGVSQNPRHKITKRGQNVTFRCDPISEHNRLYWYRQTLGQGPEFLTYFQNEAQLEKSRLLSDRFSAERPKGSFSTLEIQRTEQGDSAMYLCASSPHVGLAGGEQYFGPGTRLTVT.

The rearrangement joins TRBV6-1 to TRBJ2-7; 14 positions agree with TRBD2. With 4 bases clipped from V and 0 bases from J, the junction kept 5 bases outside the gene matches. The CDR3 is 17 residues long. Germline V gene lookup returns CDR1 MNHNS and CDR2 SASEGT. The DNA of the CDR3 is TGTGCCAGCAGTGCGGGACTAGCGGGGGCGCGCTCCTACGAGCAGTACGTC. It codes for CASSAGLAGARSYEQYV.

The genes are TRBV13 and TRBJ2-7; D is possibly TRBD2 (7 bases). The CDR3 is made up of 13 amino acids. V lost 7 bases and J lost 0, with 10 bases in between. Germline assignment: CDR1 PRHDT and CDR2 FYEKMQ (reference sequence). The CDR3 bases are TGTGCCAGCAAAGGGGGGGACTCCTACGAGCAGTACGTC. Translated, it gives CASKGGDSYEQYV.

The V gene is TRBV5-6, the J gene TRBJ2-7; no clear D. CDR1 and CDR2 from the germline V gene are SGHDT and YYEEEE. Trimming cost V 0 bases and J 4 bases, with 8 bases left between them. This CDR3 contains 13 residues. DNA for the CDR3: TGTGCCAGCAGCTTGGGTCGCAGTTACGAGCAGTACTTC. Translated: CASSLGRSYEQYF.

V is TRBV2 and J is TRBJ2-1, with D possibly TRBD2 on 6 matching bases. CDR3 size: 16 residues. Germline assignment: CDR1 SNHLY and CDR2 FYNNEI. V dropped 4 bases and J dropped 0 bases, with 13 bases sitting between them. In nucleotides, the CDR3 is TGTGCCAGCAGTGCGGGTAGCGGAAGCTCCTACAATGAGCAGTTCTTC. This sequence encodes CASSAGSGSSYNEQFF. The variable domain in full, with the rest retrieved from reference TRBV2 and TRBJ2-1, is EPEVTQTPSHQVTQMGQEVILRCVPISNHLYFYWYRQILGQKVEFLVSFYNNEISEKSEIFDDQFSVERPDGSNFTLKIRSTKLEDSAMYFCASSAGSGSSYNEQFFGPGTRLTVL.

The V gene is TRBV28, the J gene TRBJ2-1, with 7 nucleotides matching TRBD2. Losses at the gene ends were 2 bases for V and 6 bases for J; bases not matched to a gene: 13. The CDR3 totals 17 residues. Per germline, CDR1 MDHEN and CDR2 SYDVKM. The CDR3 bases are TGTGCCAGCAGTTTAGGGCTAGCGGTTCCCGGGGTCAATGAGCAGTTCTTC. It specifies CASSLGLAVPGVNEQFF.

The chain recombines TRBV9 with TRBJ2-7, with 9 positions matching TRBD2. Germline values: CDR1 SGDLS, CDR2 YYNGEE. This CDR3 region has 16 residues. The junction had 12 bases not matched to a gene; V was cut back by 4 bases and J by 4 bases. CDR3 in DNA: TGTGCCAGCAGCATAAACCCGATGACTAGCGGTTACGAGCAGTACTTC. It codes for CASSINPMTSGYEQYF.

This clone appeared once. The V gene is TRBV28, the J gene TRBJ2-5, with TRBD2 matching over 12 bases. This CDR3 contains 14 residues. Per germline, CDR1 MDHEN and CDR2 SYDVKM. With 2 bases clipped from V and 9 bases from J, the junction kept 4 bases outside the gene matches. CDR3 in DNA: TGTGCCAGCAGTTTAGGGGCTAGCGGGAGGGCCCAGTACTTC. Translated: CASSLGASGRAQYF.

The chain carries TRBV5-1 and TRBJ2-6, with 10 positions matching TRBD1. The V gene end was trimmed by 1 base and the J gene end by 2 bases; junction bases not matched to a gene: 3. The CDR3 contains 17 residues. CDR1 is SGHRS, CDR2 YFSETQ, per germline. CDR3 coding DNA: TGCGCCAGCAGCTTGAGTGGGACAGGGGCTGGGGCCAACGTCCTGACTTTC. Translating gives CASSLSGTGAGANVLTF.

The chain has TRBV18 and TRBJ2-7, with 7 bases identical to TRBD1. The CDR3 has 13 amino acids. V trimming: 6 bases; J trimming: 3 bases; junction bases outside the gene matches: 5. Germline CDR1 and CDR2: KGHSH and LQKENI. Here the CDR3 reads CASSRTGDYEQYV. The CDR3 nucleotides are TGTGCCAGCTCTCGTACAGGGGACTACGAGCAGTACGTC.

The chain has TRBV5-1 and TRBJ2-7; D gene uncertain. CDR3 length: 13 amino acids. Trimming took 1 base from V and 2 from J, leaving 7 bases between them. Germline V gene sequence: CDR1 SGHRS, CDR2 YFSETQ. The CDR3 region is CASSLYQTYEQYF. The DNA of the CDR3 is TGCGCCAGCAGCTTGTATCAGACCTACGAGCAGTACTTC.

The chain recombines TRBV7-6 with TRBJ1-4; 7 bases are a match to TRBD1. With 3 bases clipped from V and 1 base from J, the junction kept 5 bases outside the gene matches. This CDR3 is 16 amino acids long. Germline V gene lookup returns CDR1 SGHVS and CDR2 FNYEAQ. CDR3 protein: CASSLSSGGTNEKLFF. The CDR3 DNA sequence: TGTGCCAGCAGCTTGTCGTCAGGGGGAACTAATGAAAAACTGTTTTTT.

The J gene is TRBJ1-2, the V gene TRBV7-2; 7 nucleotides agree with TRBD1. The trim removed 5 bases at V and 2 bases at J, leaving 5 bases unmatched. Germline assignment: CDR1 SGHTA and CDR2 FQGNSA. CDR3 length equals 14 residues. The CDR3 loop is CASSPEQGNYGYTF. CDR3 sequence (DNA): TGTGCCAGCAGCCCGGAACAGGGGAACTATGGCTACACCTTC.